Listed here are 13 T cell receptor beta chains from one sample, sequenced in a study of shared clonotypes between healthy human individuals. Naive CD8 cells lacked CD45RO and underwent positive selection for CCR7, leaving out terminally differentiated effector memory CD45RA+ cells. Repertoires were generated with immunoSEQ multiplex PCR, while TCRdb's copy carries only in-frame clones and drops some. The sample contains about 2.1 million clones, approximately 92% of which appear only once. The sequencing input was naive CD8+ T cells from PBMCs. These receptors originate from a man aged 18-30 years in good health. Some clones in this sample may be carry-over from other donors' samples.

The V and J genes are TRBV19 and TRBJ2-7, with D possibly TRBD1 on 7 matching bases. Germline assignment: CDR1 LNHDA and CDR2 SQIVND (reference sequence). V was trimmed by 4 bases and J by 3 bases, leaving 19 bases between them. This CDR3 contains 16 residues. In DNA form, the CDR3 reads TGTGCCAGTAGTACCTTCCTAGGAGGGGGCTTCTACGAGCAGTACTTC. It specifies CASSTFLGGGFYEQYF.

The gene calls are TRBV5-4 and TRBJ2-4; 7 bases agree with TRBD1. From germline, CDR1 is SGHNT and CDR2 YYREEE (reference sequence). V trimming: 2 bases; J trimming: 8 bases; junction bases outside the gene matches: 4. The length of the CDR3 is 13 residues. DNA for the CDR3: TGTGCCAGCAGCTTAGGGGGCGCGGACATTCAGTACTTC. The encoded protein is CASSLGGADIQYF.

The V gene is TRBV4-1, the J gene TRBJ2-7, with a possible D match to TRBD2 (6 bases). The germline V gene encodes CDR1 MGHRA and CDR2 YSYEKL. This CDR3 is built from 13 residues. The V gene lost 4 bases and the J gene lost 4 bases, with 11 bases spanning the gap. CDR3 region: CASSLGLYYEQYF. The CDR3 coding sequence is TGCGCCAGCAGCCTGGGACTGTATTACGAGCAGTACTTC.

This chain uses TRBV4-3 with TRBJ2-7, with TRBD2 identical over 9 bases. This CDR3 comprises 17 residues. V trimming: 0 bases; J trimming: 1 base; junction bases outside the gene matches: 7. Germline loops: CDR1 LGHNA, CDR2 YSLEER. The CDR3 DNA follows: TGCGCCAGCAGCCAAGAAGTTGGGCGGGAGGGGTCCTACGAGCAGTACTTC. This codes for CASSQEVGREGSYEQYF.

The CDR3 nucleotides are TGTGCCAGCACCCCCACGTTTGGGGCGGATAGCTCCTACGAGCAGTACTTC. This codes for CASTPTFGADSSYEQYF. The chain couples TRBV27 to TRBJ2-7, with D perhaps TRBD1 (5 bases). Germline V gene data show CDR1 as MNHEY and CDR2 as SMNVEV (reference sequence). Trimming took 7 bases from V and 0 from J, leaving 22 bases between them. CDR3 length: 17 residues.

The chain links TRBV27 to TRBJ1-5; D call uncertain. This CDR3 has 15 amino acids. V was cut by 5 bases and J by 0 bases, with 11 bases left in between. Per the germline V gene, CDR1 is MNHEY and CDR2 is SMNVEV (reference sequence). DNA for the CDR3: TGTGCCAGCAGTACGTCCCATTATAGCAATCAGCCCCAGCATTTT. This sequence encodes CASSTSHYSNQPQHF.

The chain is built from TRBV29-1 and TRBJ2-1, with D hard to call. With 3 bases removed from V and 8 bases from J, the gap between germline ends came to 14 bases. Germline V gene data show CDR1 as SQVTM and CDR2 as ANQGSEA. This CDR3 has 13 amino acids. The CDR3 reads CSVEFGRSDEQFF. The CDR3, as DNA: TGCAGCGTTGAGTTCGGCCGTTCGGATGAGCAGTTCTTC.

This chain joins TRBV27 and TRBJ2-7; 13 nucleotides match TRBD2. V shed 5 bases and J 3 bases; nucleotides not matched to a gene: 10. This CDR3 region has 17 residues. Per germline, CDR1 MNHEY and CDR2 SMNVEV (reference sequence). The CDR3 protein is CASSARLAGGPNYEQYF. The CDR3 bases are TGTGCCAGCAGTGCCCGACTAGCGGGAGGCCCCAACTACGAGCAGTACTTC.

This chain joins TRBV30 and TRBJ2-5; 9 bases line up with TRBD1. The closer fit of TRBJ2-7 to the DNA end suggests the J call may be wrong. This CDR3 region has 16 residues. CDR1 is GTSNPN and CDR2 is SVGIG in the germline V gene (reference sequence). CDR3 DNA: TGTGCCTGGAGTGTTCGTCGACAGGGGGGTTTCTACGAGCAGTACTTC. Translating gives CAWSVRRQGGFYEQYF.

The chain is built from TRBV10-3 and TRBJ1-5, with D possibly being TRBD1 (5 bases). CDR1 and CDR2 from the germline V gene are ENHRY and SYGVKD. V was cut by 6 bases and J by 4 bases, with 16 bases left in between. The CDR3 spans 15 residues. The CDR3 bases are TGTGCCATCAGACCAGGCCCAGGGTTGAATCAGCCCCAGCATTTT. Translating gives CAIRPGPGLNQPQHF.

As regards this clone: This same CDR3 is encoded by further DNA sequences in the sample. The chain carries TRBV28 and TRBJ2-7; D is unresolved. V lost 2 bases and J 3 bases, leaving 8 bases between the germline ends. CDR3 length: 13 residues. Germline V lookup: CDR1 MDHEN, CDR2 SYDVKM. CDR3 amino acids: CASSLDRVYEQYF. The CDR3 DNA reads TGTGCCAGCAGTTTAGACCGGGTCTACGAGCAGTACTTC.

The V gene is TRBV28, the J gene TRBJ2-4; D is possibly TRBD1 or TRBD2 (5 bases each). CDR3 length equals 16 residues. V lost 1 base, J lost 1 base, and 11 bases lay in between. Looked up from germline, CDR1 is MDHEN and CDR2 is SYDVKM. The CDR3 DNA follows: TGTGCCAGCAGTTTATTGGGAGAGGGGGCCAAAAACATTCAGTACTTC. Its protein is CASSLLGEGAKNIQYF.

The V gene is TRBV11-2, the J gene TRBJ1-1, with 10 bases identical to TRBD1. CDR1 and CDR2 (germline): SGHAT, FQNNGV. J lost 5 bases, V lost 0 bases, and 12 bases had no gene match. CDR3 length equals 18 residues. The CDR3 region has the DNA TGTGCCAGCAGCTTAGATCCGGGACAGGGGTATAGTTGGACTGAAGCTTTCTTT. This sequence encodes CASSLDPGQGYSWTEAFF.